The 22 T cell receptor beta chains in this list originate from one sample, sequenced in a study of blood T cell repertoires in COVID-19. Here immunoSEQ multiplex PCR was the method, and the copy in TCRdb shows in-frame clones only, minus some. The table has fewer than 250,000 clones, 88% seen once. The sequencing input was PBMCs or T cells enriched from blood (not recorded which). Every receptor here comes from a woman between 45 and 60 years old with acute COVID-19.

The gene calls are TRBV7-9 and TRBJ2-3; 8 bases are a match to TRBD2. V was clipped by 6 bases and J by 4 bases; unmatched bases: 18. The V gene's germline CDR1 is SEHNR and CDR2 FQNEAQ (reference sequence). This CDR3 is built from 18 residues. The CDR3 loop is CASSKGVYGGRLPDTQYF. DNA for the CDR3: TGTGCCAGCAGTAAGGGGGTGTATGGCGGGAGGCTCCCAGATACGCAGTATTTT.

This chain connects TRBV7-2 to TRBJ1-2; the D gene is possibly TRBD1 (6 bases). Trimming stripped 0 bases from V and 5 bases from J, with 13 bases between. The length of the CDR3 is 15 residues. CDR1 and CDR2 from the germline V gene are SGHTA and FQGNSA. The CDR3 loop reads CASSLAFGGTYGYTF. The CDR3 DNA sequence: TGTGCCAGCAGCTTAGCGTTCGGGGGGACATATGGCTACACCTTC.

The chain couples TRBV3-1 (or the pseudogene TRBV3-2) to TRBJ1-2, with TRBD1 as a possible D gene (6 bases). The CDR3 sequence is 12 residues long. The ends were cut back, 4 bases at V and 8 bases at J, with 11 bases in the middle. CDR1 is LGHDT, CDR2 YNNKEL, per germline (reference sequence). The CDR3, as DNA: TGTGCCAGCAGCCGCTACAGGGACGGCTACACCTTC. This encodes CASSRYRDGYTF.

The V and J genes are TRBV28 and TRBJ1-1; 8 bases fit TRBD1. The CDR3 extends over 17 amino acids. V lost 8 bases, J lost 8 bases, and 22 bases stayed unmatched. In germline, CDR1 is MDHEN, CDR2 SYDVKM. The CDR3 DNA sequence: TGTGCCAGCCACCTACTCGTGGGCGGGACAGGTGTTCGGGAAGCTTTCTTT. It translates to CASHLLVGGTGVREAFF.

The gene calls are TRBV6-4 and TRBJ1-2; D gene ambiguous. V dropped 6 bases and J dropped 3 bases, with 11 bases sitting between them. This CDR3 region has 13 residues. Germline assignment: CDR1 MRHNA and CDR2 SNTAGT. CDR3 in DNA: TGTGCCAGCAGGAAAACAATGGACTATGGCTACACCTTC. It specifies CASRKTMDYGYTF.

This clone came up once. The chain employs TRBV28 and TRBJ1-4, with 8 bases that match TRBD1. With 5 bases clipped from V and 5 bases from J, the junction kept 7 bases outside the gene matches. This CDR3 has 15 residues. The germline gives CDR1 MDHEN, CDR2 SYDVKM. CDR3 coding DNA: TGTGCCAGCAGTCCCAGACAGGGGCGGAATGAAAAACTGTTTTTT. Protein sequence: CASSPRQGRNEKLFF.

The chain links TRBV7-3 to TRBJ2-2; 8 bases are a match to TRBD1. The V segment lost 1 base and the J segment 7 bases; nucleotides outside the gene matches: 5. Germline V gene sequence: CDR1 SGHTA, CDR2 FQGTGA. The CDR3 loop spans 15 amino acids. This CDR3 reads CASSLNWGTGGELFF. For the CDR3, the DNA is TGTGCCAGCAGCTTAAACTGGGGGACAGGCGGGGAGCTGTTTTTT.

This chain joins TRBV30 and TRBJ1-6; 7 bases line up with TRBD1. The ends lost 3 bases at V and 11 bases at J; junction bases unmatched: 16. This CDR3 spans 16 amino acids. CDR1 is GTSNPN, CDR2 SVGIG, per germline (reference sequence). CDR3 region: CAWRDYGTVGPAPLHF. The CDR3 DNA sequence: TGTGCCTGGAGGGATTACGGGACAGTCGGCCCAGCACCCCTCCACTTT.

The chain couples TRBV23-1 to TRBJ1-5; 7 positions match TRBD1. TRBV23-1 is an ORF; its function is uncertain. The CDR3 is 14 residues long. J was trimmed by 5 bases and V by 7 bases; bases with no gene match: 8. CDR3 DNA: TGCGCCAGCACCAAACAGGGGTGGGATCAGCCCCAGCATTTT. Residues: CASTKQGWDQPQHF.

The CDR3 region is CASSLPGSEAFF. CDR3 in DNA: TGTGCCAGCAGCCTCCCGGGATCTGAAGCTTTCTTT. The rearrangement joins TRBV11-2 to TRBJ1-1; D remains unclear. The germline V gene encodes CDR1 SGHAT and CDR2 FQNNGV. V gave up 5 bases and J gave up 6 bases, with 10 bases separating them. The CDR3 is 12 residues long.

This chain connects TRBV6-5 to TRBJ2-7; a weak D match, TRBD2 (6 bases). Trimming left V 6 bases short and J 3 bases short, with 15 bases between. Germline V lookup: CDR1 MNHEY, CDR2 SVGAGI. The CDR3 totals 14 residues. DNA of the CDR3: TGTGCCAGCAGCCAGGAAGTGGAGGGCTACGAGCAGTACTTC. Translated: CASSQEVEGYEQYF.

The CDR3 region has the DNA TGTGCCAGCAGCGTAGAGTCCACAGCTGTTAACTATGGCTACACCTTC. Translating it yields CASSVESTAVNYGYTF. The genes are TRBV9 and TRBJ1-2; D call uncertain. CDR3 size: 16 residues. V was shortened by 0 bases and J by 1 base, with 13 bases between the two germline ends. The germline V gene has CDR1 SGDLS and CDR2 YYNGEE.

The V call is TRBV5-4, the J call TRBJ1-4, with D perhaps matching TRBD1 (6 bases). The CDR3 is made up of 14 amino acids. Trimming shortened V by 2 bases and J by 2 bases, and 7 bases separated the two germline ends. Germline V gives CDR1 SGHNT, CDR2 YYREEE (reference sequence). The CDR3 bases are TGTGCCAGCAGCTTACAGGGCACTAATGAAAAACTGTTTTTT. It encodes CASSLQGTNEKLFF.

This sequence joins TRBV28 and TRBJ2-5; a possible D gene is TRBD1 (7 bases). CDR1 is MDHEN and CDR2 is SYDVKM in the germline V gene. V lost 4 bases to trimming and J lost 12 bases, with 24 bases between them. This CDR3 comprises 15 residues. CDR3 protein: CASSWLGGTAKDEYF. Written as DNA, the CDR3 is TGTGCCAGCAGTTGGCTAGGGGGGACAGCGAAAGACGAGTACTTC.

The chain recombines TRBV6-4 with TRBJ2-4; 14 bases agree with TRBD2. There are 14 residues in the CDR3. Trimming cost V 8 bases and J 6 bases; bases outside gene matches: 3. CDR1 is MRHNA, CDR2 SNTAGT, per germline. The CDR3 DNA sequence: TGTGCCAGCCTGACTAGCGGGAGGGCAAACATTCAGTACTTC. It encodes CASLTSGRANIQYF.

This chain joins TRBV5-8 and TRBJ2-3; 7 bases line up with TRBD1. The CDR3 extends over 14 amino acids. Germline lookup yields CDR1 SGHTS and CDR2 YDEGEE. V lost 1 base to trimming and J lost 2 bases; unmatched junction nucleotides: 1. CDR3 in DNA: TGTGCCAGCAGCTTGCAGGGGGTCACAGATACGCAGTATTTT. Its translation: CASSLQGVTDTQYF.

The V gene is TRBV11-2, the J gene TRBJ2-1, with no clear D. V lost 7 bases and J lost 2, with 9 bases in between. The CDR3 spans 13 residues. The germline V gene encodes CDR1 SGHAT and CDR2 FQNNGV. In nucleotides, the CDR3 is TGTGCCAGCACCGAGTCTCCCTACAATGAGCAGTTCTTC. Protein product: CASTESPYNEQFF.

This chain connects TRBV7-2 to TRBJ1-5; D not certain. The V end lost 3 bases, the J end lost 3 bases, and 9 bases lay between the germline ends. The CDR3 consists of 14 residues. Germline loops: CDR1 SGHTA, CDR2 FQGNSA. The CDR3 is CASSFVLVNQPQHF. In DNA form, the CDR3 reads TGTGCCAGCAGCTTCGTCCTCGTCAATCAGCCCCAGCATTTT.

The gene calls are TRBV11-1 and TRBJ1-6; 7 bases fit TRBD1. The trim removed 4 bases at V and 7 bases at J, leaving 7 bases unmatched. This CDR3 comprises 15 residues. The germline CDR1 and CDR2 sequences are SGHAT and FQDESV (reference sequence). The CDR3 nucleotides read TGTGCCAGCAGCTCCAGGGACAGTCGGAATTCACCCCTCCACTTT. As protein: CASSSRDSRNSPLHF.

V and J are TRBV10-3 and TRBJ1-4; 7 bases align to TRBD1. The CDR3 is made up of 16 amino acids. From germline, CDR1 is ENHRY and CDR2 SYGVKD. Trimming took 6 bases from V and 0 from J; bases not matched to a gene: 7. CDR3 loop: CAISPVQGSTNEKLFF. The CDR3 nucleotides are TGTGCCATCAGCCCCGTACAGGGGTCAACTAATGAAAAACTGTTTTTT.

J is TRBJ1-5 and V is TRBV3-1 (or the pseudogene TRBV3-2), with 10 nucleotides matching TRBD1. The CDR3 is 14 amino acids. Germline CDR1 and CDR2: LGHDT and YNNKEL (reference sequence). With 3 bases clipped from V and 5 bases from J, the junction kept 1 base outside the gene matches. In DNA, the CDR3 is TGTGCCAGCAGCCAGGGGACAGGGGATCAGCCCCAGCATTTT. Translated, it gives CASSQGTGDQPQHF.

The chain joins TRBV28 to TRBJ1-5; D unresolved. Germline assignment: CDR1 MDHEN and CDR2 SYDVKM. Trimming took off 4 bases at V and 3 bases at J, with 10 bases between the two ends. This CDR3 is built from 14 residues. Written as DNA, the CDR3 is TGTGCCAGCAGTTACAGAGCTTTCAATCAGCCCCAGCATTTT. Amino acids: CASSYRAFNQPQHF.